The source of this T cell receptor (beta chain) is a study of blood T cells in healthy people across ages. At the level of the study: About one barcoded beta molecule per two T cells was captured by template switching.

Extraction of total RNA produced a minimum of 5 micrograms from each sample. Through a sample-barcoded 5' primer and a J-beta primer mix, a second PCR was run for roughly 7 to 11 cycles. Through a template-switch adaptor with 12 random nucleotides, each cDNA molecule received a tag. One entry per CDR3 protein results from TCRdb running MiXCR on the 5' RACE reads. Of 700,000 to 1,000,000 distinct CDR3 sequences in the sample, 40% to 50% are singletons; the top ten hold 15% to 25%. The CDR3 extends over 13 amino acids. Germline-derived CDR1 and CDR2 are MGHDK and SYGVNS. Trimming took 4 bases from V and 8 from J, leaving 11 bases between them.

The material sequenced was blood. The V and J genes are TRBV25-1 and TRBJ1-4; no firm D call. The TCR was taken from a man aged 60 to 75 in good health. CDR3 bases: TGTGCCAGCAGTGGGGGTTATCGGGAAAAACTGTTTTTT. Protein sequence: CASSGGYREKLFF.